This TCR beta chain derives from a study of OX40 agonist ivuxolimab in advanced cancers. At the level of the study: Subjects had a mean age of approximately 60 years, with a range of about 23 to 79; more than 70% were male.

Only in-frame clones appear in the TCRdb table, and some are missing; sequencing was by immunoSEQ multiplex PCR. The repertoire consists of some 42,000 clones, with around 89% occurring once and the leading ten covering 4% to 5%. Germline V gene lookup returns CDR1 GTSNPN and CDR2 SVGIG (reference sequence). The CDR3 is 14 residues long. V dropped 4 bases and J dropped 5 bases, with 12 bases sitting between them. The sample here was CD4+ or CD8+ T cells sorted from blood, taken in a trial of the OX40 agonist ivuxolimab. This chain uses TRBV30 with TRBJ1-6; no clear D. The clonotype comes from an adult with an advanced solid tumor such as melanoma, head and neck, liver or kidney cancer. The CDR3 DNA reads TGTGCCTGGACGCGGCGGGCGGATAATTCACCCCTCCACTTT. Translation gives CAWTRRADNSPLHF.